These 16 T cell receptor beta chains originate from one sample sequenced in a study of cytomegalovirus exposure and HLA in healthy donors. The PCR employed 60 Vbeta primers together with 13 Jbeta primers. Measured with immunoSEQ multiplex PCR; TCRdb has only the in-frame clones, and not every one. This sample has around 88,000 clones, with 78% found just once. The sequenced sample consisted of PBMCs. The receptors stem from a woman in her 40s in good health and CMV-seropositive.

V and J are TRBV6-1 and TRBJ1-4, with 8 bases matching TRBD1. V was clipped by 8 bases and J by 11 bases; unmatched bases: 10. There are 13 residues in the CDR3. Germline CDR1 and CDR2: MNHNS and SASEGT. The CDR3 spells CASRGQAYGKLFF. The CDR3 nucleotides are TGTGCCAGCCGGGGACAGGCGTATGGTAAACTGTTTTTT.

CDR3 protein: CASSLKRDRHSTDTQYF. The CDR3 DNA reads as TGCGCCAGCAGTCTCAAACGGGACAGACATTCGACGGATACGCAGTATTTT. V gene TRBV23-1 combines with J gene TRBJ2-3; the match to TRBD1 covers 7 bases. TRBV23-1 is treated as an ORF (open reading frame) with a function not yet certain. This CDR3 is built from 17 residues. V was pared by 4 bases and J by 6 bases, with 16 bases of the junction left unmatched.

The CDR3 protein is CASSQTQTGNYGYTF. The DNA of the CDR3 is TGTGCCAGCAGCCAGACCCAGACAGGCAACTATGGCTACACCTTC. The genes are TRBV4-2 and TRBJ1-2; D may be TRBD1 (6 bases). Germline V gives CDR1 LGHNA, CDR2 YNFKEQ. Trimming took 3 bases from V and 2 from J, leaving 13 bases between them. This CDR3 has 15 residues.

The chain employs TRBV2 and TRBJ2-1; unclear D gene. The CDR3 consists of 15 residues. V lost 6 bases and J 6 bases, leaving 18 bases between the germline ends. Per the germline V gene, CDR1 is SNHLY and CDR2 is FYNNEI. CDR3: CASRTTPEDPNEQFF. The CDR3 region has the DNA TGTGCCAGCAGAACGACTCCCGAAGACCCCAATGAGCAGTTCTTC.

This chain joins TRBV6-5 and TRBJ2-1; TRBD2 agrees at 8 bases. Germline CDR1 reads MNHEY; CDR2 reads SVGAGI. V shed 6 bases and J 6 bases; nucleotides not matched to a gene: 7. This CDR3 is built from 14 residues. CDR3 protein: CASSWGSGINEQFF. Here the CDR3 DNA reads TGTGCCAGCAGCTGGGGTAGCGGGATCAATGAGCAGTTCTTC.

The rearrangement uses TRBV29-1 and TRBJ2-3; D remains ambiguous. The V gene lost 3 bases and the J gene lost 0 bases, with 7 bases spanning the gap. The CDR3 extends over 13 amino acids. Per germline, CDR1 SQVTM and CDR2 ANQGSEA. CDR3 sequence (DNA): TGCAGCGTTGAGGTCGGTAGCACAGATACGCAGTATTTT. This gives the protein CSVEVGSTDTQYF.

The chain couples TRBV5-1 to TRBJ2-2, with 8 bases fitting TRBD2. CDR1 is SGHRS, CDR2 YFSETQ, per germline. The trim removed 5 bases at V and 5 bases at J, leaving 8 bases unmatched. This CDR3 is built from 15 residues. As DNA, the CDR3 is TGCGCCAGCAGACGGGAGGGAGGCCGTACCGGGGAGCTGTTTTTT. Its protein product is CASRREGGRTGELFF.

Notes on this clone: Other DNA sequences in the sample encode the same CDR3. This sequence joins TRBV15 and TRBJ2-5; D is ambiguous. The CDR3 has 12 amino acids. Germline values: CDR1 LNHNV, CDR2 YYDKDF (reference sequence). The V gene lost 0 bases and the J gene lost 4 bases, with 3 bases spanning the gap. Here the CDR3 reads CATSRDRETQYF. CDR3 coding DNA: TGTGCCACCAGCAGAGATAGAGAGACCCAGTACTTC.

The V call is TRBV10-1, the J call TRBJ2-1; 13 bases match TRBD2. The CDR3 extends over 16 amino acids. Germline V gene data show CDR1 as WNHNN and CDR2 as SYGVQD (reference sequence). The V gene end was trimmed by 3 bases and the J gene end by 7 bases; junction bases not matched to a gene: 6. The CDR3 region has the DNA TGCGCCAGCAGTGAACTACTAGCGGGAGGGCGGAATGAGCAGTTCTTC. It translates to CASSELLAGGRNEQFF.

CDR3 nucleotide sequence: TGTGCCAGTAGTAGAGGACAGGACCACAATGAGCAGTTCTTC. The encoded protein is CASSRGQDHNEQFF. The chain combines TRBV19 with TRBJ2-1; 7 nucleotides align to TRBD1. The CDR3 contains 14 residues. After removal of 4 bases from V and 5 bases from J, the junction contained 5 bases not matched to a gene. The germline gives CDR1 LNHDA, CDR2 SQIVND (reference sequence).

This rearrangement joins TRBV10-3 to TRBJ2-3; 7 bases map to TRBD2. J lost 4 bases, V lost 8 bases, and 9 bases had no gene match. The CDR3 is 14 residues long. Germline values: CDR1 ENHRY, CDR2 SYGVKD. The CDR3 here is CAIGGDGDPDTQYF. In DNA form, the CDR3 reads TGTGCCATCGGGGGGGACGGGGACCCAGATACGCAGTATTTT.

The chain recombines TRBV5-1 with TRBJ1-1; D is perhaps TRBD1 (5 bases). V was cut by 3 bases and J by 2 bases, with 11 bases left in between. The CDR3 loop spans 14 amino acids. CDR1 is SGHRS and CDR2 is YFSETQ in the germline V gene. The CDR3 is CASSWGEINTEAFF. CDR3 DNA sequence: TGCGCCAGCAGCTGGGGGGAGATTAACACTGAAGCTTTCTTT.

The chain uses TRBV6-1 and TRBJ2-3; 7 bases map to TRBD2. V gave up 1 base and J gave up 7 bases; unmatched junction bases: 14. Germline CDR1 is MNHNS and CDR2 is SASEGT. The CDR3 runs to 17 residues. In nucleotides, the CDR3 is TGTGCCAGCAGTGAAGTTATGTGGGAGGGCCTTGGGAATACGCAGTATTTT. This sequence encodes CASSEVMWEGLGNTQYF.

The table lists this clone with a few counts. The DNA of the CDR3 is TGTGCTAGTGGTCCGGACAACCAAGAGACCCAGTACTTC. Translation gives CASGPDNQETQYF. V usage is TRBV12-5 and J usage is TRBJ2-5; a weak D match, TRBD1 (5 bases). The V and J ends lost 5 bases and 0 bases respectively, with 7 bases between them. Germline V gives CDR1 LGHNT, CDR2 FRNRAP. The CDR3 runs 13 residues.

Concerning this clone itself: The sample contains more than one DNA sequence encoding this CDR3. V is TRBV6-5 and J is TRBJ1-2; 7 nucleotides line up with TRBD1. The CDR3 has 14 amino acids. The trim removed 6 bases at V and 2 bases at J, leaving 6 bases unmatched. From germline, CDR1 is MNHEY and CDR2 SVGAGI. The CDR3 spells CASSSLTGNYGYTF. The CDR3 nucleotides read TGTGCCAGCAGCTCTCTGACAGGGAACTATGGCTACACCTTC.

This clone was counted once. CDR3 amino acids: CASSVAGGSGANVLTF. CDR3 sequence (DNA): TGTGCCAGCAGCGTAGCGGGAGGCTCTGGGGCCAACGTCCTGACTTTC. The chain links TRBV9 to TRBJ2-6, with 7 bases lining up with TRBD2. The CDR3 sequence is 16 residues long. V was pared by 0 bases and J by 0 bases, with 0 bases of the junction left unmatched. CDR1 is SGDLS and CDR2 is YYNGEE in the germline V gene.